This entry is about one TCR beta chain. The antigen is not known. The sample originates from a study of identical twins. TCRdb ran MiXCR on the 5' RACE reads and lists one entry per CDR3 protein. The sample carries approximately 220,000 distinct CDR3 sequences, about 7.5% recorded once. Study observations and caveats: In cord blood, abundant beta clonotypes had fewer insertions; memory showed no trend. Shared out-of-frame alpha sequences (those common to twins) showed excess low generation probability. Weaker excess sharing between twins was seen in beta out-of-frame sequences. Cross-sectional statistics, not tracking of the same donors, supported the conclusions.

A further study also used this sample, focusing on yellow fever vaccine responses in identical twins.

Sample: memory (CD45RO+) T cells sorted from blood. The receptor comes from a woman between 18 and 29 years old in good health.

The CDR3 reads CASSSPSREQYF. The CDR3 region has the DNA TGTGCCAGCAGTTCCCCGTCTCGCGAGCAGTACTTC. This chain links TRBV28 with TRBJ2-7, with D unresolved. This CDR3 has 12 residues. CDR1 MDHEN and CDR2 SYDVKM come from the germline V gene. V lost 4 bases, J lost 6 bases, and 10 bases lay in between.